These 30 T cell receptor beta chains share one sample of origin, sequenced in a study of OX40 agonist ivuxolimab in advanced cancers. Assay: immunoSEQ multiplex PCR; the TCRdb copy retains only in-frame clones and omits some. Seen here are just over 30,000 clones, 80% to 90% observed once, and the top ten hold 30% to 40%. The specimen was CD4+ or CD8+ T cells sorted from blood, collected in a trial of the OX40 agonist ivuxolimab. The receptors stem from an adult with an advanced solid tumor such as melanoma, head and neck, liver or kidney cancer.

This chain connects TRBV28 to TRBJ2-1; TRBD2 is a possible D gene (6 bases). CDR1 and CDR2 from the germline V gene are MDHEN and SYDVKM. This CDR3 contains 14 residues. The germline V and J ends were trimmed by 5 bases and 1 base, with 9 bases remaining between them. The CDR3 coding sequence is TGTGCCAGCAGTCCGCGGGATTCCTACAATGAGCAGTTCTTC. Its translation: CASSPRDSYNEQFF.

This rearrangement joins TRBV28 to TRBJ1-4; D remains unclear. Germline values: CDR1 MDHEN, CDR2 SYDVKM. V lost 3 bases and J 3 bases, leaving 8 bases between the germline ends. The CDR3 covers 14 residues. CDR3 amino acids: CASSFKRANEKLFF. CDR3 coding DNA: TGTGCCAGCAGTTTTAAAAGGGCTAATGAAAAACTGTTTTTT.

The CDR3 nucleotides read TGTGCCAGTTTTTCCGAGGTGGGAGAGCTGTTTTTT. The encoded protein is CASFSEVGELFF. This chain uses TRBV19 with TRBJ2-2; D gene unclear. V shed 8 bases and J shed 11 bases, with 15 bases lying between them. This CDR3 spans 12 amino acids. CDR1 is LNHDA and CDR2 is SQIVND in the germline V gene (reference sequence).

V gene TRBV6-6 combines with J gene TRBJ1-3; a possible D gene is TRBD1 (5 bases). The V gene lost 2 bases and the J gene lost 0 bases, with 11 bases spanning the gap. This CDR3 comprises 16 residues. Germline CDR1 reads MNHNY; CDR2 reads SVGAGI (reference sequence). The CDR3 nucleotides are TGTGCCAGCAGTTACAGGGAGGGACTCTCTGGAAACACCATATATTTT. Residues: CASSYREGLSGNTIYF.

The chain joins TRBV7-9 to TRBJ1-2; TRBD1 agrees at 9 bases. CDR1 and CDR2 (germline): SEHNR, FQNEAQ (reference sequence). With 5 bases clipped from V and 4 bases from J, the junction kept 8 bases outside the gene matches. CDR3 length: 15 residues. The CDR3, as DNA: TGTGCCAGCAGCCTTGGACAGGGGAATCCCTATGGCTACACCTTC. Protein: CASSLGQGNPYGYTF.

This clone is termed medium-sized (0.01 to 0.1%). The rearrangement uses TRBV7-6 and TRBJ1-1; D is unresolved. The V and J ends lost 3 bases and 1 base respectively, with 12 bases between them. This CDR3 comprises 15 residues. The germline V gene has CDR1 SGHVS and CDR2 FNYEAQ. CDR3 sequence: CASSFDDGRNTEAFF. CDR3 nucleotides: TGTGCCAGCAGCTTTGATGACGGCAGGAACACTGAAGCTTTCTTT.

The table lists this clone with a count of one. Here the CDR3 DNA reads TGTGCCATCAGTGACAGTGCAACTAATGAAAAACTGTTTTTT. Translation: CAISDSATNEKLFF. The chain employs TRBV10-3 and TRBJ1-4; D gene ambiguous. Germline V CDR1 and CDR2: ENHRY, SYGVKD. V lost 3 bases and J lost 0, with 5 bases in between. The CDR3 runs to 14 residues.

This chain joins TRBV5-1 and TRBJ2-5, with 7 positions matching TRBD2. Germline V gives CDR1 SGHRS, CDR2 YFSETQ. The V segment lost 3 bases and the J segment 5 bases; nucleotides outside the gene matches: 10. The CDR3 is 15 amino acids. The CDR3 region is CASSWSGGIRETQYF. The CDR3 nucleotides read TGCGCCAGCAGCTGGTCGGGGGGTATAAGGGAGACCCAGTACTTC. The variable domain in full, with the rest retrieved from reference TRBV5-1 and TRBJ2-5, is KAGVTQTPRYLIKTRGQQVTLSCSPISGHRSVSWYQQTPGQGLQFLFEYFSETQRNKGNFPGRFSGRQFSNSRSEMNVSTLELGDSALYLCASSWSGGIRETQYFGPGTRLLVL.

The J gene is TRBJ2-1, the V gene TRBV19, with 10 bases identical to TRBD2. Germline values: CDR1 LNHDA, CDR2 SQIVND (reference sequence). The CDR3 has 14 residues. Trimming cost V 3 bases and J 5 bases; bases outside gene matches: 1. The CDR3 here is CASSILAGDNEQFF. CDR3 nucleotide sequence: TGTGCCAGTAGTATCCTAGCGGGAGACAATGAGCAGTTCTTC.

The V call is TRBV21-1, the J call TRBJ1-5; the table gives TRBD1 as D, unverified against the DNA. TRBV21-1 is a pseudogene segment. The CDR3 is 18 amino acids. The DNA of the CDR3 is TGTGCCAGCAGCAAAGTCAACAGGGGGAATATTTGCAATCAGCCCCAGCATTTT. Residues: CASSKVNRGNICNQPQHF.

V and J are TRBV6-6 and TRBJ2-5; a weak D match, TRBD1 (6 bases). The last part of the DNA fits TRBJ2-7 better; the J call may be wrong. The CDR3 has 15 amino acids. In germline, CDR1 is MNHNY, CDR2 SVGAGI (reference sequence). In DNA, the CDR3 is TGTGCCAGCAGTTACTCTTTGGACAGTTCCTACGAGCAGTACTTC. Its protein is CASSYSLDSSYEQYF.

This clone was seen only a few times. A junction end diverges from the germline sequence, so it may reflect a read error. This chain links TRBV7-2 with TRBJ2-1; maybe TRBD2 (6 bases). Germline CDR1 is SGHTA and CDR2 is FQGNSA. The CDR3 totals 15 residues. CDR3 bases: TGTGCCAGCAGCCCCCGGGGGACGGGTGGGGAAGGTAAGATCTTC. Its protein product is CASSPRGTGGEGKIF.

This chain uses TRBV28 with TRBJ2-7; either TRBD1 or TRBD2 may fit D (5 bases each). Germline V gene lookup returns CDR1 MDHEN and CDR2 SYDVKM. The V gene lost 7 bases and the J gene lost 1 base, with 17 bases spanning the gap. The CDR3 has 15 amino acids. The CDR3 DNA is TGTGCCAGCACTAACCCTGGGACGATTTCCTACGAGCAGTACTTC. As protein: CASTNPGTISYEQYF.

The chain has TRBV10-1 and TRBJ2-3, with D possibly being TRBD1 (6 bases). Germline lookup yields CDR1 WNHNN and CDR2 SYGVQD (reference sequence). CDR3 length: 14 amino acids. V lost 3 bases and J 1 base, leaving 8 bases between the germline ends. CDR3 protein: CASSESGGTDTQYF. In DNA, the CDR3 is TGCGCCAGCAGTGAATCAGGGGGCACAGATACGCAGTATTTT.

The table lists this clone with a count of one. CDR3 DNA sequence: TGTGCCAGCAGCCAAGGGACAGGGACCTACGAGCAGTACTTC. It codes for CASSQGTGTYEQYF. The chain employs TRBV11-2 and TRBJ2-7; 9 bases map to TRBD1. The CDR3 runs to 14 residues. Germline V lookup: CDR1 SGHAT, CDR2 FQNNGV. The V segment lost 5 bases and the J segment 2 bases; nucleotides outside the gene matches: 4.

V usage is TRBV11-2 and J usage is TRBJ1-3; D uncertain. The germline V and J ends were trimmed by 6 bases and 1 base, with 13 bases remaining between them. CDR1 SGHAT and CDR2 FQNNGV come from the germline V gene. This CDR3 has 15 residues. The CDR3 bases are TGTGCCAGCAGTAATAAGGGAGGGTCTGGAAACACCATATATTTT. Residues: CASSNKGGSGNTIYF.

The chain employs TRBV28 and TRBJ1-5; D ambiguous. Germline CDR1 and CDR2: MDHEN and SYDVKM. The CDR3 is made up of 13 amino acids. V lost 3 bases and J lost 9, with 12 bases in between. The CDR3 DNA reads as TGTGCCAGCAGTTTCCGGGGTTCTGGGCCCCAGCATTTT. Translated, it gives CASSFRGSGPQHF.

The CDR3 DNA sequence: TGTGCCAGCAGTGGGGCAGGGAGTGGGAATGGCTACACCTTC. Translating gives CASSGAGSGNGYTF. The genes are TRBV6-1 and TRBJ1-2, with D possibly being TRBD1 (5 bases). The CDR3 runs 14 residues. Trimming left V 4 bases short and J 6 bases short, with 15 bases between. CDR1 is MNHNS and CDR2 is SASEGT in the germline V gene.

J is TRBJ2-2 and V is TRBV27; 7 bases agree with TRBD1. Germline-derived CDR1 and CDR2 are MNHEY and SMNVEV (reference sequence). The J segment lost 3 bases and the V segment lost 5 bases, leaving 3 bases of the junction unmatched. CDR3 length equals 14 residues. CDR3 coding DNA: TGTGCCAGCAGTGAAGGGGGCTACACCGGGGAGCTGTTTTTT. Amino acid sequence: CASSEGGYTGELFF.

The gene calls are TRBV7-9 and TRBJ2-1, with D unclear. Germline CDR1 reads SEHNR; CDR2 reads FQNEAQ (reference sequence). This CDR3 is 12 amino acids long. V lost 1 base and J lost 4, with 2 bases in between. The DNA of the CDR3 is TGTGCCAGCAGCTTAGGGTACAATGAGCAGTTCTTC. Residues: CASSLGYNEQFF.

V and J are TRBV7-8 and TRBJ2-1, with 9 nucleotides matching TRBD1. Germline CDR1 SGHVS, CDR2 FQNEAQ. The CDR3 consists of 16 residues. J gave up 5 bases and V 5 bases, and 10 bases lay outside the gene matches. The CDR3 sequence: CASSRDPGQGHNEQFF. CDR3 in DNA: TGTGCCAGCAGCCGCGATCCGGGACAGGGTCACAATGAGCAGTTCTTC. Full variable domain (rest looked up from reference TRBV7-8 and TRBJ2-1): GAGVSQSPRYKVAKRGQDVALRCDPISGHVSLFWYQQALGQGPEFLTYFQNEAQLDKSGLPSDRFFAERPEGSVSTLKIQRTQQEDSAVYLCASSRDPGQGHNEQFFGPGTRLTVL.

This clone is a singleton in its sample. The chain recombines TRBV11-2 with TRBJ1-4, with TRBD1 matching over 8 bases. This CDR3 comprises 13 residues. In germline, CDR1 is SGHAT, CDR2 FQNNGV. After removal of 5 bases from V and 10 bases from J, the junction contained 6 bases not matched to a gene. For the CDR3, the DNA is TGTGCCAGCAGCCCCGGACAGGGATCAAAACTGTTTTTT. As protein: CASSPGQGSKLFF.

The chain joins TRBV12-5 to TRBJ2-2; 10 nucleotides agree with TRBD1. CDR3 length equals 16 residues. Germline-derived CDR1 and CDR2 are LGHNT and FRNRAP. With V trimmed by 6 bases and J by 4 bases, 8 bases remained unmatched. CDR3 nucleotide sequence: TGTGCTAGTGGAATTACCGGGACAGGGGCCACCGGGGAGCTGTTTTTT. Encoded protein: CASGITGTGATGELFF.

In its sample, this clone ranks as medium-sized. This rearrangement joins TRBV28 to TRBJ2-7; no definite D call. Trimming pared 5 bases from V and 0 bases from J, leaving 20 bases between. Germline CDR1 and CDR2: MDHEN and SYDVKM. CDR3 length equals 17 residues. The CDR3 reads CASSPPWTESISYEQYF. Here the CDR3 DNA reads TGTGCCAGCAGTCCTCCCTGGACGGAGTCAATCTCCTACGAGCAGTACTTC.

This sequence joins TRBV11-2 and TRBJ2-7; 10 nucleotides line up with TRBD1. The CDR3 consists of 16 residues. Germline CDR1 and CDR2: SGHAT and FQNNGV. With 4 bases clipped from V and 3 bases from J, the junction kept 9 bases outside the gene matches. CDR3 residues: CASSSADRGRDYEQYF. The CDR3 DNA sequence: TGTGCCAGCAGCTCGGCTGACAGGGGGCGCGACTACGAGCAGTACTTC.

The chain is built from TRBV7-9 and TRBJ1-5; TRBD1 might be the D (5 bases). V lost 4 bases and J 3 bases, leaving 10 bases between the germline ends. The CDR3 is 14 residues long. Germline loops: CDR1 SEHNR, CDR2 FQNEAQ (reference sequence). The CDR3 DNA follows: TGTGCCAGCAGCTCTTCAGGGACCAATCAGCCCCAGCATTTT. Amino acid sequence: CASSSSGTNQPQHF.

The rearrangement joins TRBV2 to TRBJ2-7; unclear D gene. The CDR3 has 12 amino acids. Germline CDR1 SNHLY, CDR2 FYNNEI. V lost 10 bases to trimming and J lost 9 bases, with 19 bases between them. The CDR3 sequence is CATKLASWVQYF. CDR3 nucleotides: TGTGCCACCAAACTCGCCTCGTGGGTGCAGTACTTC. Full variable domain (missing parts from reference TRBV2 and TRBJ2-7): EPEVTQTPSHQVTQMGQEVILRCVPISNHLYFYWYRQILGQKVEFLVSFYNNEISEKSEIFDDQFSVERPDGSNFTLKIRSTKLEDSAMYFCATKLASWVQYFGPGTRLTVT.

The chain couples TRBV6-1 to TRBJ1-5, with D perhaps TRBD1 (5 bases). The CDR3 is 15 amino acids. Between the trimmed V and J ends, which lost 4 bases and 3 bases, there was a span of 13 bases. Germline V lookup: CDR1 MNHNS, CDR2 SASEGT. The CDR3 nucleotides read TGTGCCAGCAGTGGCGTGTGGGGGGACAATCAGCCCCAGCATTTT. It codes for CASSGVWGDNQPQHF.

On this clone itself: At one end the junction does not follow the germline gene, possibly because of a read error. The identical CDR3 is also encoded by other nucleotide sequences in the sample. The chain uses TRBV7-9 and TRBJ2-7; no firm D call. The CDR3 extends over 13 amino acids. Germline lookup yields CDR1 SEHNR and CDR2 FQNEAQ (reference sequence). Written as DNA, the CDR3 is TGTGCCAGCAGCTTAGGGGGTCCGTCCGAGCAGTATTTC. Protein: CASSLGGPSEQYF.

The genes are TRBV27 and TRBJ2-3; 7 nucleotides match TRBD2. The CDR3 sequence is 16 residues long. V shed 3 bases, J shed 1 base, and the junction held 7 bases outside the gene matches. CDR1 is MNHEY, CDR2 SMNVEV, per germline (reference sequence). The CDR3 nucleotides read TGTGCCAGCAGTTTTAGCGCGGGAGTGGGCACAGATACGCAGTATTTT. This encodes CASSFSAGVGTDTQYF.